This T cell receptor beta chain was sequenced for a study of human T cells and chemical hapten exposure. This clonotype was found many times. Its antigen is unidentified. It is unclear where the CDR3 begins or ends on the DNA, so no DNA is shown, and the CDR3 is as TCRdb lists it. Including both end residues, the CDR3 is 18 amino acids long. Looked up from germline, CDR1 is LGHNA and CDR2 is YSLEER. The time point is: patch test 3, about 24 weeks after DPC sensitization. Treatment given: therapeutic diphenylcyclopropenone sensitization with weekly scalp DPC. Blood collection took place prior to placing each patch test. Donors, patients with alopecia ranging from 18 to 70 years old and judged suitable for DPC, provided samples. Study outcomes and limitations: Counts of TCRs above 1 in 1000 frequency stayed unchanged with DPC sensitization.

TCRdb called the RACE reads again in MiXCR, with one record for every CDR3 protein. The table has under 100,000 distinct CDR3 sequences, roughly 10% seen once. The chain links TRBV4-3 to TRBJ1-4; the table's D call, TRBD1, has no DNA check behind it. The sample was whole blood, taken in connection with sensitization to the hapten diphenylcyclopropenone (DPC). The TCR was taken from a woman between 45 and 65 years old with alopecia areata. Some clones in this sample may be carry-over from other donors' samples. This CDR3 reads CASSPPAGIIQLMKNCFF.